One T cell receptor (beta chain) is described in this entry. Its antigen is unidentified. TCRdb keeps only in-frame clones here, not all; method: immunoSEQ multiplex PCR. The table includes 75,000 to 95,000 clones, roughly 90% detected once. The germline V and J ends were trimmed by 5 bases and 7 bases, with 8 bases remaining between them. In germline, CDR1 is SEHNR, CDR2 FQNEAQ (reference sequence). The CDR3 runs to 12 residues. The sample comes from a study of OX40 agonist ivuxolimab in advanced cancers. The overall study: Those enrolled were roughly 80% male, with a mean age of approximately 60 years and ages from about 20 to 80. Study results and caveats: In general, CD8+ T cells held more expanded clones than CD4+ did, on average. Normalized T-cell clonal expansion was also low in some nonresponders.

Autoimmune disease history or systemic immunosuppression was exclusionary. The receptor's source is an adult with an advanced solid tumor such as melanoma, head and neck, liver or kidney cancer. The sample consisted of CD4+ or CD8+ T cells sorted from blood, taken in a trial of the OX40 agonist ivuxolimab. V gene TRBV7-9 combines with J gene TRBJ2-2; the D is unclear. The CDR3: CASSATGGELFF. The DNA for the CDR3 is TGTGCCAGCAGCGCTACTGGCGGGGAGCTGTTTTTT.